This TCR beta chain came from a study of technical replicates of blood from several donors. The CDR3 extends over 13 amino acids. V gave up 2 bases and J gave up 4 bases, with 9 bases separating them. Germline V gives CDR1 SGHAT, CDR2 FQNNGV. The protocol was immunoSEQ multiplex PCR, while the TCRdb copy is restricted to in-frame clones and leaves out a portion. The data show about 68,000 clones, nearly 98% seen once. The clonotype originates from a human donor in good health. This chain connects TRBV11-2 to TRBJ2-7; unclear D gene. The material sequenced was T cells isolated from PBMCs. Written as DNA, the CDR3 is TGTGCCAGCAGCTTAAAAGCTCTGTACGAGCAGTACTTC. This encodes CASSLKALYEQYF. The full variable domain, in which reference TRBV11-2 and TRBJ2-7 provide the parts outside the CDR3, is EAGVAQSPRYKIIEKRQSVAFWCNPISGHATLYWYQQILGQGPKLLIQFQNNGVVDDSQLPKDRFSAERLKGVDSTLKIQPAKLEDSAVYLCASSLKALYEQYFGPGTRLTVT.